The 27 T cell receptor beta chains reported below all come from one sample, sequenced in a study of identical twins (dated by TCRdb to 2015 to 2016). Libraries were made using 5' RACE. Instrument on record: Illumina HiSeq 2000. Starting from the raw public reads, TCRdb applied fastp trimming at Q25, assembled clones with MiXCR and retained in-frame beta chains. Rows with one shared CDR3 protein collapse into an entry with the most common genes and DNA. The table for this sample lists roughly 720,000 distinct CDR3 sequences; 15% to 20% of them were counted only once. Around 12% of the sample rests with the top ten. Separately, the same data were catalogued under a study of T cells expressing NK-cell markers.

The sample comprised PBMCs. These receptors originate from a woman younger than 35 in good health.

The chain employs TRBV12-3 or TRBV12-4 and TRBJ2-1; the match to TRBD2 covers 8 bases. This CDR3 contains 15 residues. Unmatched junction bases numbered 5, after V lost 5 bases and J lost 2 bases. Here the CDR3 reads CASSQGLAAYNEQFF. The CDR3 DNA reads as TGTGCCAGCAGTCAAGGACTAGCTGCCTACAATGAGCAGTTCTTC.

Comment on this clonotype: Relative to the germline gene, one junction end is altered; a read error may explain this. CDR3 nucleotides: TGTGCTAGCAGCTTCCGGGACTACTATGAGGAGCAGTTCTTC. Amino acid sequence: CASSFRDYYEEQFF. This chain joins TRBV9 and TRBJ2-1, with TRBD2 matching over 7 bases. This CDR3 is 14 amino acids long. Germline CDR1 reads SGDLS; CDR2 reads YYNGEE.

Regarding this clonotype: The junction does not match germline at one end; this may be a read error. The chain combines TRBV4-2 with TRBJ2-3; no clear D. CDR3 length: 14 residues. The V gene's germline CDR1 is LGHNA and CDR2 YNFKEQ. In DNA, the CDR3 is TGTGCCAGCAGCCGGACCCTAAGCACGGATACGCAGTATTTT. This gives the protein CASSRTLSTDTQYF.

This sequence joins TRBV27 and TRBJ2-7, with TRBD1 matching over 10 bases. Unmatched junction bases numbered 4, after V lost 2 bases and J lost 6 bases. The CDR3 is made up of 14 amino acids. Germline CDR1 MNHEY, CDR2 SMNVEV (reference sequence). CDR3 nucleotides: TGTGCCAGCAGTTTAGGACAGGGGGGATCCGAGCAGTACTTC. It translates to CASSLGQGGSEQYF.

This clonotype appeared a few times. The chain employs TRBV10-1 and TRBJ2-7, with 10 bases matching TRBD2. Germline loops: CDR1 WNHNN, CDR2 SYGVQD (reference sequence). CDR3 length equals 16 residues. The trim removed 3 bases at V and 4 bases at J, leaving 9 bases unmatched. In nucleotides, the CDR3 is TGCGCCAGCAGTGACGGGGCTAGCGGGGGACTATACGAGCAGTACTTC. Translating gives CASSDGASGGLYEQYF.

This clonotype was observed a handful of times. This CDR3 reads CASSYGAINQPQHF. CDR3 sequence (DNA): TGTGCCAGCAGTTACGGGGCTATCAATCAGCCCCAGCATTTT. J is TRBJ1-5 and V is TRBV6-5; possibly TRBD1 for D (5 bases). This CDR3 spans 14 amino acids. Trimming stripped 2 bases from V and 3 bases from J, with 8 bases between. Germline CDR1 reads MNHEY; CDR2 reads SVGAGI.

In its sample, this clonotype was seen a few times. V gene TRBV5-1 combines with J gene TRBJ2-7, with D perhaps matching TRBD1 or TRBD2 (5 bases each). Germline lookup yields CDR1 SGHRS and CDR2 YFSETQ. V was clipped by 6 bases and J by 2 bases, with 12 bases between them. The CDR3 is 13 residues long. CDR3: CASTRGAPYEQYF. CDR3 in DNA: TGCGCCAGCACGAGAGGGGCCCCCTACGAGCAGTACTTC.

This rearrangement joins TRBV12-3 or TRBV12-4 to TRBJ2-1; D remains unclear. CDR3 length: 14 residues. Trimming took off 5 bases at V and 5 bases at J, with 13 bases between the two ends. The CDR3 reads CASSPGPLDNEQFF. In nucleotides, the CDR3 is TGTGCCAGCAGTCCCGGGCCCCTGGACAATGAGCAGTTCTTC.

Only a few counts were recorded for this clonotype. The gene calls are TRBV29-1 and TRBJ1-1, with 7 bases fitting TRBD1. In germline, CDR1 is SQVTM, CDR2 ANQGSEA. The V gene end was trimmed by 7 bases and the J gene end by 3 bases; junction bases not matched to a gene: 11. The CDR3 is made up of 14 amino acids. CDR3 in DNA: TGCAGCGAATACCTCGGGACAGCCTACACTGAAGCTTTCTTT. Protein product: CSEYLGTAYTEAFF.

The V gene is TRBV27, the J gene TRBJ2-5, with 7 positions matching TRBD1. The ends lost 5 bases at V and 6 bases at J; junction bases unmatched: 15. This CDR3 is built from 16 residues. In germline, CDR1 is MNHEY, CDR2 SMNVEV (reference sequence). The CDR3 nucleotides read TGTGCCAGCAGTACTCTCAAGACAGGGCCTAGTAAGACCCAGTACTTC. Encoded protein: CASSTLKTGPSKTQYF.

This clonotype was observed a handful of times. The chain has TRBV12-3 or TRBV12-4 and TRBJ2-5; 8 bases are a match to TRBD1. V was pared by 7 bases and J by 4 bases, with 5 bases of the junction left unmatched. There are 13 residues in the CDR3. CDR3 coding DNA: TGTGCCAGCACTCCAGGGGGCGGAGAGACCCAGTACTTC. Encoded protein: CASTPGGGETQYF.

This rearrangement joins TRBV10-3 to TRBJ2-3; TRBD2 agrees at 14 bases. Germline V CDR1 and CDR2: ENHRY, SYGVKD. This CDR3 is 18 amino acids long. V trimming: 8 bases; J trimming: 1 base; junction bases outside the gene matches: 11. The CDR3 spells CAISAGTSGSSGTDTQYF. The CDR3 DNA is TGTGCCATCTCTGCCGGGACTAGCGGGAGCTCGGGCACAGATACGCAGTATTTT.

The chain joins TRBV11-1 to TRBJ1-6; 9 nucleotides align to TRBD1. The CDR3 loop spans 15 amino acids. Losses at the gene ends were 5 bases for V and 6 bases for J; bases not matched to a gene: 5. Germline V CDR1 and CDR2: SGHAT, FQDESV (reference sequence). CDR3 DNA: TGTGCCAGCAGCGACACAGGGGGCGTTAATTCACCCCTCCACTTT. Protein: CASSDTGGVNSPLHF. Looking up the rest from reference TRBV11-1 and TRBJ1-6 gives the full variable domain: EAEVAQSPRYKITEKSQAVAFWCDPISGHATLYWYRQILGQGPELLVQFQDESVVDDSQLPKDRFSAERLKGVDSTLKIQPAELGDSAMYLCASSDTGGVNSPLHFGNGTRLTVT.

V usage is TRBV18 and J usage is TRBJ1-1; D is perhaps TRBD1 (5 bases). Trimming took off 0 bases at V and 10 bases at J, with 12 bases between the two ends. The CDR3 is 13 residues long. Germline V gives CDR1 KGHSH, CDR2 LQKENI. In DNA form, the CDR3 reads TGTGCCAGCTCACCACCGGGGGTTTGGAGAGCTTTCTTT. The encoded protein is CASSPPGVWRAFF.

This clonotype was seen a handful of times. The gene calls are TRBV5-1 and TRBJ2-1, with D perhaps matching TRBD1 (5 bases). Germline loops: CDR1 SGHRS, CDR2 YFSETQ. V lost 6 bases to trimming and J lost 7 bases, with 17 bases between them. CDR3 size: 14 residues. The CDR3 sequence is CASTPVGLSNEQFF. In nucleotides, the CDR3 is TGCGCCAGCACTCCGGTGGGGCTAAGTAATGAGCAGTTCTTC.

The J gene is TRBJ2-3, the V gene TRBV25-1; 9 nucleotides line up with TRBD2. Germline CDR1 and CDR2: MGHDK and SYGVNS. With 8 bases clipped from V and 6 bases from J, the junction kept 0 bases outside the gene matches. The CDR3 runs 11 residues. The CDR3 region has the DNA TGTGCCAGCGCGGGGGGGGATACGCAGTATTTT. The encoded protein is CASAGGDTQYF.

The rearrangement joins TRBV6-1 to TRBJ2-7; TRBD1 is a possible D gene (6 bases). Germline loops: CDR1 MNHNS, CDR2 SASEGT. This CDR3 is built from 14 residues. V was shortened by 7 bases and J by 3 bases, with 16 bases between the two germline ends. The CDR3 is CASTARDTLYEQYF. CDR3 coding DNA: TGTGCCAGCACCGCCCGGGACACTCTCTACGAGCAGTACTTC.

V gene TRBV7-8 combines with J gene TRBJ2-2, with TRBD2 matching 7 bases. This CDR3 comprises 16 residues. Germline V CDR1 and CDR2: SGHVS, FQNEAQ. V gave up 4 bases and J gave up 0 bases; unmatched junction bases: 5. CDR3 region: CASSSGGYSNTGELFF. The DNA of the CDR3 is TGTGCCAGCAGCTCCGGGGGGTACTCGAACACCGGGGAGCTGTTTTTT.

The chain couples TRBV11-2 to TRBJ2-5; maybe TRBD1 (6 bases). Deletions cut 2 bases from V and 1 base from J, with 14 bases between. The CDR3 covers 16 residues. Germline values: CDR1 SGHAT, CDR2 FQNNGV. The CDR3 spells CASSLMGTPSQETQYF. In DNA form, the CDR3 reads TGTGCCAGCAGCTTAATGGGGACACCATCCCAAGAGACCCAGTACTTC.

For the CDR3, the DNA is TGTGCCAGCAGTTTATCTAGCGGGAGGTCCCGCGCGAACGGGCAGTACTTC. It yields the protein CASSLSSGRSRANGQYF. The rearrangement joins TRBV12-3 or TRBV12-4 to TRBJ2-7, with 11 bases aligning to TRBD2. This CDR3 has 17 residues. Trimming at V came to 2 bases and at J to 9 bases, leaving 15 bases not matched to a gene.

This chain links TRBV5-5 with TRBJ2-7; possible D gene TRBD1, 6 bases. This CDR3 is built from 14 residues. V gave up 4 bases and J gave up 2 bases, with 13 bases separating them. Germline lookup yields CDR1 SGHKS and CDR2 YYEKEE (reference sequence). Written as DNA, the CDR3 is TGTGCCAGCAGCACGGGACACTCGACCTACGAGCAGTACTTC. Protein product: CASSTGHSTYEQYF.

The CDR3 sequence: CSVEGGSGEKLFF. The CDR3 bases are TGCAGCGTTGAGGGAGGGTCGGGGGAAAAACTGTTTTTT. The gene calls are TRBV29-1 and TRBJ1-4; D remains unclear. The germline V gene has CDR1 SQVTM and CDR2 ANQGSEA. The CDR3 spans 13 residues. The V gene lost 3 bases and the J gene lost 8 bases, with 13 bases spanning the gap.

This chain links TRBV25-1 with TRBJ2-5, with D possibly being TRBD1 (5 bases). Germline-derived CDR1 and CDR2 are MGHDK and SYGVNS. V lost 2 bases and J 2 bases, leaving 12 bases between the germline ends. CDR3 length: 15 residues. The CDR3 here is CASSEPIRGQETQYF. As DNA, the CDR3 is TGTGCCAGCAGTGAACCTATAAGGGGACAAGAGACCCAGTACTTC.

This chain connects TRBV5-1 to TRBJ2-7; 8 bases fit TRBD2. CDR1 and CDR2 from the germline V gene are SGHRS and YFSETQ. J lost 3 bases, V lost 0 bases, and 8 bases had no gene match. The CDR3 length is 16 residues. The CDR3 DNA reads as TGCGCCAGCAGCTTGGGCGGGGTAGCGGGGAGCTACGAGCAGTACTTC. It encodes CASSLGGVAGSYEQYF.

This sequence joins TRBV5-1 and TRBJ2-5; 10 bases are shared with TRBD2. J lost 5 bases, V lost 6 bases, and 7 bases had no gene match. Germline V gene data show CDR1 as SGHRS and CDR2 as YFSETQ. The CDR3 length is 14 residues. The CDR3 DNA reads as TGCGCCAGCAAAGAGCGGGGGGGCCGGGAGACCCAGTACTTC. Protein: CASKERGGRETQYF.

The chain links TRBV14 to TRBJ2-7; the D gene is possibly TRBD1 (6 bases). V was shortened by 3 bases and J by 4 bases, with 16 bases between the two germline ends. Germline CDR1 and CDR2: SGHDN and FVKESK. The CDR3 is 15 residues long. The CDR3 sequence: CASSQTTGQRYEQYF. The CDR3 coding sequence is TGTGCCAGCAGCCAGACGACAGGACAGCGATACGAGCAGTACTTC. The full variable domain, rest sourced from reference TRBV14 and TRBJ2-7, is EAGVTQFPSHSVIEKGQTVTLRCDPISGHDNLYWYRRVMGKEIKFLLHFVKESKQDESGMPNNRFLAERTGGTYSTLKVQPAELEDSGVYFCASSQTTGQRYEQYFGPGTRLTVT.

This clonotype occurred a few times. This chain uses TRBV5-1 with TRBJ2-7, with D uncertain. The CDR3 spans 13 residues. The germline gives CDR1 SGHRS, CDR2 YFSETQ. The V and J ends lost 4 bases and 12 bases respectively, with 20 bases between them. In nucleotides, the CDR3 is TGCGCCAGCAGCGAGCCCGGATGGGCGGATCGGTACTTC. Translating gives CASSEPGWADRYF.